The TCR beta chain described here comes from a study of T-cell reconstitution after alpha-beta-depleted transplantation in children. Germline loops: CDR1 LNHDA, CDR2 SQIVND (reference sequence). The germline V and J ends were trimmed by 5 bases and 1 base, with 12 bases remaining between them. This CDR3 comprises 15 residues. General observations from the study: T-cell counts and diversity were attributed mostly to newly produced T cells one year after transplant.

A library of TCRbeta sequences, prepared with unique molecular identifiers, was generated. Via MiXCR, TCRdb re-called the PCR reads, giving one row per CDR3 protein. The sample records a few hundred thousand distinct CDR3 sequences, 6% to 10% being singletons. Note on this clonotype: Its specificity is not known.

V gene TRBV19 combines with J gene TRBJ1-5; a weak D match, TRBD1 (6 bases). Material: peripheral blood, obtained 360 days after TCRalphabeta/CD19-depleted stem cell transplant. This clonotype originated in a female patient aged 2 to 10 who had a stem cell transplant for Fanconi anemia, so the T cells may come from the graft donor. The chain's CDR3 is CASSWTEISNQPQHF. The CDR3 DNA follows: TGTGCCAGTAGTTGGACAGAGATAAGCAATCAGCCCCAGCATTTT.